In its sample, the clone carrying this T cell receptor beta chain ranks as medium-sized. Its antigen is currently unknown. TCRdb called the multiplex PCR reads again in MiXCR, with one record for every CDR3 protein. The sample yields tens of thousands of distinct CDR3 sequences, 60% to 70% seen once. This sample was taken from a study of breast tumors, draining lymph nodes, adjacent tissues. Study results and limitations: The lymph node origin of tumor T cells was framed as consistent with a hypothesis, not demonstrated. Luminal-like breast cancer showed significantly greater tumor-nontumor repertoire similarity than basal-like breast cancer did. Data fit most tumor T cells coming from lymph node, expanding in tumor. Tumors had less TCR diversity than lymph nodes, more than nontumor tissue.

The CDR3 has 16 amino acids. The V end was cut by 7 bases, the J end by 5 bases, with 20 bases between. Germline V gene data show CDR1 as SGHVS and CDR2 as FQNEAQ. The TCR originated in a female donor with breast cancer. Some clones in this sample may be carry-over from other donors' samples. The sample consisted of tumor-adjacent breast tissue. V gene TRBV7-8 combines with J gene TRBJ1-4; D possibly corresponds to TRBD1 (6 bases). The CDR3 loop is CASMSARTGLNEKLFF. Written as DNA, the CDR3 is TGTGCCAGCATGTCAGCCCGTACAGGGCTCAATGAAAAACTGTTTTTT.